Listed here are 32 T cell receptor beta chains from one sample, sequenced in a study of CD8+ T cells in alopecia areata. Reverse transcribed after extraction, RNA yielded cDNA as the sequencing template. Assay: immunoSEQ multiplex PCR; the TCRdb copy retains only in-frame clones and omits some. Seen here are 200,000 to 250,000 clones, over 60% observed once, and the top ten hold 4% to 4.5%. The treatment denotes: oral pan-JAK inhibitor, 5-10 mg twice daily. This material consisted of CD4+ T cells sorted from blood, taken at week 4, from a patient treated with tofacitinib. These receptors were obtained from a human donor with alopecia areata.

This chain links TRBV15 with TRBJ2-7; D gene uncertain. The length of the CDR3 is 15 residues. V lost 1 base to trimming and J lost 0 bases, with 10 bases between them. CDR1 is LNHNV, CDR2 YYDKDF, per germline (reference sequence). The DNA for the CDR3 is TGTGCCACCAGCAGAGGTGGCAGTATCTCCTACGAGCAGTACTTC. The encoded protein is CATSRGGSISYEQYF.

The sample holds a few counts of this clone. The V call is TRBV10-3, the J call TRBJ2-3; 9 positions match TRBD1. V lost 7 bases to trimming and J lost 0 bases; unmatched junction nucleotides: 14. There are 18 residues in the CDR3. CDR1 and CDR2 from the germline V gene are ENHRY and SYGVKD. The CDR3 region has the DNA TGTGCCATCAAACAGGGGGCACGAGTCGGGGCTAGCACAGATACGCAGTATTTT. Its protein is CAIKQGARVGASTDTQYF.

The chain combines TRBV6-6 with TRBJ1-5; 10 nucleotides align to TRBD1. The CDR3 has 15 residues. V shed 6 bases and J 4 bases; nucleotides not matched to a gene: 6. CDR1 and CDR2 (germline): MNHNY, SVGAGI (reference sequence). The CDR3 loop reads CASRRPGQGNQPQHF. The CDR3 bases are TGTGCCAGCAGACGACCGGGACAGGGGAATCAGCCCCAGCATTTT.

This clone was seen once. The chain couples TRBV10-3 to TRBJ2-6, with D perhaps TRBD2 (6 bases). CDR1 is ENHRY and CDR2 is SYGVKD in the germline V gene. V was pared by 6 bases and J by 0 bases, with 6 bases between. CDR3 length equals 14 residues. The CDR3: CAIREGSGANVLTF. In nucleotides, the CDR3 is TGTGCCATCAGGGAGGGCTCTGGGGCCAACGTCCTGACTTTC.

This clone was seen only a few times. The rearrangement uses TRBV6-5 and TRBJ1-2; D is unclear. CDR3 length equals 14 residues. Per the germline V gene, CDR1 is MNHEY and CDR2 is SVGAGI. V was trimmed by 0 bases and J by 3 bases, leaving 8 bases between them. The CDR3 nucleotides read TGTGCCAGCAGTTACTCGTTCGCGGACTATGGCTACACCTTC. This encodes CASSYSFADYGYTF.

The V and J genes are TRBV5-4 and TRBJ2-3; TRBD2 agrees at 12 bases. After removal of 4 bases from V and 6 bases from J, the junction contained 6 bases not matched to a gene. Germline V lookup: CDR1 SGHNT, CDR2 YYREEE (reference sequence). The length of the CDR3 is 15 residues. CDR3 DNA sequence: TGTGCCAGCAGCCAACAGGGACTAGCGGGCGATACGCAGTATTTT. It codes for CASSQQGLAGDTQYF.

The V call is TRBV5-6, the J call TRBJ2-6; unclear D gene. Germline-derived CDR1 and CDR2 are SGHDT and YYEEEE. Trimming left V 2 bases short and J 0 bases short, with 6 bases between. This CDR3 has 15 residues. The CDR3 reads CASSFYGSGANVLTF. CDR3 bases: TGTGCCAGCAGCTTCTACGGCTCTGGGGCCAACGTCCTGACTTTC.

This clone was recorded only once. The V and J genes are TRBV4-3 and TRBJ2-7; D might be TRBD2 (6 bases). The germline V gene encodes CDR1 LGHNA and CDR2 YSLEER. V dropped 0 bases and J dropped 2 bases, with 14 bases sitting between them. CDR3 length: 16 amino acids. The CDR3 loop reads CASSQDSLWGAYEQYF. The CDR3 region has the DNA TGCGCCAGCAGCCAAGATAGTTTATGGGGGGCCTACGAGCAGTACTTC.

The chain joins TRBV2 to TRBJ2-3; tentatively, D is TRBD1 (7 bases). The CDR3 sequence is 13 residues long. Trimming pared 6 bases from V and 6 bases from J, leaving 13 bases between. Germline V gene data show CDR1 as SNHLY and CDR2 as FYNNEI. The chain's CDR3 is CASSPPGGDTQYF. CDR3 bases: TGTGCCAGCAGCCCCCCAGGGGGGGATACGCAGTATTTT.

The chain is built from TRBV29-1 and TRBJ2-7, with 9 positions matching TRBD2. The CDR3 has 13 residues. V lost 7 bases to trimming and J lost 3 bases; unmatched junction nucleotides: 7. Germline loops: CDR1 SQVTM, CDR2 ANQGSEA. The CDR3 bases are TGCAGCGCTAGCGGGACAGACCACTACGAGCAGTACTTC. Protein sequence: CSASGTDHYEQYF.

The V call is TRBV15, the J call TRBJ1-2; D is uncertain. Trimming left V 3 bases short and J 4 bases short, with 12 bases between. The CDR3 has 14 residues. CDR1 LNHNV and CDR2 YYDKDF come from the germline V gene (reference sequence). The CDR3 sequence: CATSSLSGSYGYTF. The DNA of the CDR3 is TGTGCCACCAGCAGTTTGTCGGGGAGCTATGGCTACACCTTC.

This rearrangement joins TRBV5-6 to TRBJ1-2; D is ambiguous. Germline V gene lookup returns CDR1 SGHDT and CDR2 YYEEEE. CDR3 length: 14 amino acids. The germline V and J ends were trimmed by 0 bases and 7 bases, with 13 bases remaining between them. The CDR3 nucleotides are TGTGCCAGCAGCTTGGCCCATGGGGTAACTGGCTACACCTTC. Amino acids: CASSLAHGVTGYTF.

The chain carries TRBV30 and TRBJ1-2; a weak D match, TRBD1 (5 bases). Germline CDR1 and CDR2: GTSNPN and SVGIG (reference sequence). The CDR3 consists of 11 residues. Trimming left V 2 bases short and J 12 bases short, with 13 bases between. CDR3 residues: CAWSLGATHTF. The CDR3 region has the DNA TGTGCCTGGAGTCTCGGGGCCACCCACACCTTC.

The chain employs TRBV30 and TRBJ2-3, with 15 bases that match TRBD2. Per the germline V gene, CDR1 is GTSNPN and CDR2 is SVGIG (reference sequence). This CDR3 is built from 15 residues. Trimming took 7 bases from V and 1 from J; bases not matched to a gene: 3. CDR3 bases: TGTGCCTCGGGACTAGCGGGGGGTCGCACAGATACGCAGTATTTT. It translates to CASGLAGGRTDTQYF.

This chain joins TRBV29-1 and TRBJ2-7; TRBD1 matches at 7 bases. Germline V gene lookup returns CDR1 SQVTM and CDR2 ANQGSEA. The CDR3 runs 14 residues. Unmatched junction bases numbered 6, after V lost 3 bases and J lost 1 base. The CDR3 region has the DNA TGCAGCGTTGAGACAGGGTTATCGTCCTACGAGCAGTACTTC. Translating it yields CSVETGLSSYEQYF.

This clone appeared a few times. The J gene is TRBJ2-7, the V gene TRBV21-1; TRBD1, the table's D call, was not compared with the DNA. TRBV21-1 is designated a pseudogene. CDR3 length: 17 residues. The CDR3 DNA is TGTGCCAGCAGCAAACTGTCTGACAGAGAGGTAACCTACGAGCAGTACTTC. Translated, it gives CASSKLSDREVTYEQYF.

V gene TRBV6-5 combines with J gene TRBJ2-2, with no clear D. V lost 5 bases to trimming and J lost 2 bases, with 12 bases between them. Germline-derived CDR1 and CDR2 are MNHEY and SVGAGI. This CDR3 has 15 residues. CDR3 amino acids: CASSRGRINTGELFF. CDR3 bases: TGTGCCAGCAGTCGAGGACGGATTAACACCGGGGAGCTGTTTTTT.

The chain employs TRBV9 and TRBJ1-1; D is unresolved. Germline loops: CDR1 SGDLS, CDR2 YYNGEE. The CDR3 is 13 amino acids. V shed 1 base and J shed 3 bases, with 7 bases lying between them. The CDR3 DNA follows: TGTGCCAGCAGCGTACGGGTTGACACTGAAGCTTTCTTT. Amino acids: CASSVRVDTEAFF.

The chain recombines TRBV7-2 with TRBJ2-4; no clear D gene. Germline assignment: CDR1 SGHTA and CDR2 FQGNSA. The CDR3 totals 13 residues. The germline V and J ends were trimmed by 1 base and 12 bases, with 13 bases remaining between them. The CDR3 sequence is CASSLEFSNRQYF. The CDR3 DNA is TGTGCCAGCAGCTTAGAGTTTTCGAACCGTCAGTACTTC.

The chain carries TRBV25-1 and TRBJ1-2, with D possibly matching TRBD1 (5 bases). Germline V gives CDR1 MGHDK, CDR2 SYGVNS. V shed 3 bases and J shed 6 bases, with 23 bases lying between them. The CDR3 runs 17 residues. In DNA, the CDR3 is TGTGCCAGCAGTGACCCCACTATGGACAAGCCTAGGGATGGCTACACCTTC. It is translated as CASSDPTMDKPRDGYTF.

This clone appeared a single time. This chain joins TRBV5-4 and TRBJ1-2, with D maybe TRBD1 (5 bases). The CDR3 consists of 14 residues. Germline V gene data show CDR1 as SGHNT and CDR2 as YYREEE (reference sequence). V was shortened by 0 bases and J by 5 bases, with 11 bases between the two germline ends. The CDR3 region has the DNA TGTGCCAGCAGCTTGGGGGGCCCAGGGTATGGCTACACCTTC. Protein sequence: CASSLGGPGYGYTF. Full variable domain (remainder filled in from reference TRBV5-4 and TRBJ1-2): ETGVTQSPTHLIKTRGQQVTLRCSSQSGHNTVSWYQQALGQGPQFIFQYYREEENGRGNFPPRFSGLQFPNYSSELNVNALELDDSALYLCASSLGGPGYGYTFGSGTRLTVV.

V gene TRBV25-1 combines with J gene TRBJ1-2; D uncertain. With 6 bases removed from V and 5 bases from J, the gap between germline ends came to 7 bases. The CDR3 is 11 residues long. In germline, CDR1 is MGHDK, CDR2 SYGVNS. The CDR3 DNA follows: TGTGCCAGCAGCGCGCTGTATGGCTACACCTTC. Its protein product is CASSALYGYTF.

The CDR3 sequence is CALLRRSSGNTIYF. The CDR3 nucleotides are TGTGCTCTCCTGCGGCGAAGCTCTGGAAACACCATATATTTT. The chain has TRBV30 and TRBJ1-3; D uncertain. CDR1 is GTSNPN, CDR2 SVGIG, per germline (reference sequence). The CDR3 has 14 amino acids.

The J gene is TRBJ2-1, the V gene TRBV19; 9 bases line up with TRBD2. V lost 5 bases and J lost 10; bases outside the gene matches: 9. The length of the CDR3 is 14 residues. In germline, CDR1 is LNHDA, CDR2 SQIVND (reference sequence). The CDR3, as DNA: TGTGCCAGTAGTGAGGTAGCGGGGGTGGGCGAGCAGTTCTTC. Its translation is CASSEVAGVGEQFF.

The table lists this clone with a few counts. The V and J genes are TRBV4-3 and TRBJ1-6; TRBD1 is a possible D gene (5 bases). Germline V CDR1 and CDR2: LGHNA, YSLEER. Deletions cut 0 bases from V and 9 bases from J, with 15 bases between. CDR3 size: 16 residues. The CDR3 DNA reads TGCGCCAGCAGCCAAGATTTCCAGGGTAATGGTTCACCCCTCCACTTT. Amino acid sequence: CASSQDFQGNGSPLHF.

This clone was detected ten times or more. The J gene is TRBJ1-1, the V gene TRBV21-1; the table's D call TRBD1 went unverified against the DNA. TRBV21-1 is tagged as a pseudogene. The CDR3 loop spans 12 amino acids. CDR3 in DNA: TGTGCCGGATTAGACACGAACACTGAAGCTTTCTTT. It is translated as CAGLDTNTEAFF.

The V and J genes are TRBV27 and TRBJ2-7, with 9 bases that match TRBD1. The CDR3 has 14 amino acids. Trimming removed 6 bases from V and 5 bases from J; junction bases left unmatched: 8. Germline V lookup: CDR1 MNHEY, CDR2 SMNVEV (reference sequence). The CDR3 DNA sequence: TGTGCCAGCAGCCGCGGGACAGGGCGGAACGAGCAGTACTTC. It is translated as CASSRGTGRNEQYF.

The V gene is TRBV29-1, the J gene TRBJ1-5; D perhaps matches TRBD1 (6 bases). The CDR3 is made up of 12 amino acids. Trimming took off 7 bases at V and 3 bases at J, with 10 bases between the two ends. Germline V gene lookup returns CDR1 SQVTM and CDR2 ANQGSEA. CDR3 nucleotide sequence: TGCAGCGCGAGGGGGGCCAATCAGCCCCAGCATTTT. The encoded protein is CSARGANQPQHF.

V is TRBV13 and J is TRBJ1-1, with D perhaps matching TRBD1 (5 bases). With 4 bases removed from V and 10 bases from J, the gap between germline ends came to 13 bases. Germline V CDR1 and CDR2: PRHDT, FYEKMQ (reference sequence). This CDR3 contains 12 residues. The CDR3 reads CASSSRPGGAFF. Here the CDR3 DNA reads TGTGCCAGCAGCTCGCGGCCCGGGGGAGCTTTCTTT. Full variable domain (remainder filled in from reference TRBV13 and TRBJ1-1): AAGVIQSPRHLIKEKRETATLKCYPIPRHDTVYWYQQGPGQDPQFLISFYEKMQSDKGSIPDRFSAQQFSDYHSELNMSSLELGDSALYFCASSSRPGGAFFGQGTRLTVV.

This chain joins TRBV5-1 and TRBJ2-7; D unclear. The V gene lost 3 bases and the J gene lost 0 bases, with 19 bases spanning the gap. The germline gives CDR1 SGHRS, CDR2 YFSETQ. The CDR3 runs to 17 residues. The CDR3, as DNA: TGCGCCAGCAGCTCCGGACGCCCCGGTGAATCCTCCTACGAGCAGTACTTC. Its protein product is CASSSGRPGESSYEQYF.

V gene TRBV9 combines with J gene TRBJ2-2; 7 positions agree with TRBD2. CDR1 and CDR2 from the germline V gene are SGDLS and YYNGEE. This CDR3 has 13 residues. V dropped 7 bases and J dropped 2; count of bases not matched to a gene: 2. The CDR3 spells CASRGENTGELFF. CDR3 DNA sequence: TGTGCCAGCCGGGGGGAAAACACCGGGGAGCTGTTTTTT.

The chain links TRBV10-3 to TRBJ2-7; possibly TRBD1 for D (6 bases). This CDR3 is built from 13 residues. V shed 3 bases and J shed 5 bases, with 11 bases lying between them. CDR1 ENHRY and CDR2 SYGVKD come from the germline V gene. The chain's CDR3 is CAISDSTGNEQYF. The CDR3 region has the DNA TGTGCCATCAGTGACTCCACAGGGAACGAGCAGTACTTC.